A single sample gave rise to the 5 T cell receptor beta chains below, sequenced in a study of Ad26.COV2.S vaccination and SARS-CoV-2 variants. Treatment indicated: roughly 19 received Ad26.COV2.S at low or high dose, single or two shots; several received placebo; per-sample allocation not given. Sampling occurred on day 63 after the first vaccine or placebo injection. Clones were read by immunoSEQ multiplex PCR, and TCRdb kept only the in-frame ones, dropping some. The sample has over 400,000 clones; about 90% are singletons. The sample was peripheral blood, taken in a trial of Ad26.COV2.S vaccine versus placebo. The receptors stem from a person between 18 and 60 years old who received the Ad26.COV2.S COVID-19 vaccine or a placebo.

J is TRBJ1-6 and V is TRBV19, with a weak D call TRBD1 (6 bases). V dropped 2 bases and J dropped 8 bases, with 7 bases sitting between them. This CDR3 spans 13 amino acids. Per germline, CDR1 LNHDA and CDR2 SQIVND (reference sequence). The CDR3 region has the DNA TGTGCCAGTAGTATAAACAGGGATTCACCCCTCCACTTT. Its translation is CASSINRDSPLHF.

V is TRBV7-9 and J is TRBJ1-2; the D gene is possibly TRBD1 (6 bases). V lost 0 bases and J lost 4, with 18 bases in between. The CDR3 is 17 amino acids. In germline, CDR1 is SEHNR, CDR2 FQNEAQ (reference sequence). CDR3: CASSLARYRGTFYGYTF. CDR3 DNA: TGTGCCAGCAGCTTAGCGCGGTACCGGGGGACATTCTATGGCTACACCTTC.

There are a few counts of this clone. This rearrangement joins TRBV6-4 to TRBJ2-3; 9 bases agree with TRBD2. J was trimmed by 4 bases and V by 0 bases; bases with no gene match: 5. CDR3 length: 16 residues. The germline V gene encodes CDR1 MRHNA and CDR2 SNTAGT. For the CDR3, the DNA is TGTGCCAGCAGTGACTCGGGGACTAGCACCCCAGATACGCAGTATTTT. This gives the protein CASSDSGTSTPDTQYF.

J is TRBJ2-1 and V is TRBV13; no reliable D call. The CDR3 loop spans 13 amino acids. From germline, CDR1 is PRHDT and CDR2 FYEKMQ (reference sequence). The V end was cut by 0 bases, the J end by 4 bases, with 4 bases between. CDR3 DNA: TGTGCCAGCAGCTTAGGGCATTACAATGAGCAGTTCTTC. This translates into CASSLGHYNEQFF.

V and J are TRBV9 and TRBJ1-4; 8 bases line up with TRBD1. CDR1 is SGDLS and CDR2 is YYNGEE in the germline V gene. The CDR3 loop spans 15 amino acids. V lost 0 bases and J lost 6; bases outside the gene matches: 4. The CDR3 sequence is CASSVDPDRDEKLFF. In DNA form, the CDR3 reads TGTGCCAGCAGCGTAGATCCGGACAGGGATGAAAAACTGTTTTTT.